The 10 T cell receptor beta chains reported below all come from one sample, sequenced in a study of CD8 T cells in Susac syndrome. Reverse transcription of roughly 0.45 to 1 ug RNA was performed with random hexamers. TCRdb recomputed calls from the immunoSEQ multiplex PCR reads with MiXCR, one row per CDR3 protein. Among under 250,000 distinct CDR3 sequences, less than 95% were seen once, and the ten largest hold approximately 0.15%. The material sequenced was CD4+ T cells from PBMCs. These receptors originate from a human donor with Susac syndrome.

The chain is built from TRBV27 and TRBJ2-7; TRBD1 matches 7 bases. With V trimmed by 5 bases and J by 2 bases, 12 bases remained unmatched. Germline lookup yields CDR1 MNHEY and CDR2 SMNVEV (reference sequence). The CDR3 consists of 16 residues. Here the CDR3 reads CASSPGRQGITYEQYF. The CDR3 bases are TGTGCCAGCAGTCCGGGGCGACAGGGAATTACCTACGAGCAGTACTTC.

The rearrangement joins TRBV3-1 to TRBJ2-1; the match to TRBD1 covers 10 bases. J was trimmed by 7 bases and V by 6 bases; bases with no gene match: 9. CDR1 and CDR2 from the germline V gene are LGHDT and YNNKEL (reference sequence). The CDR3 runs 15 residues. CDR3 sequence (DNA): TGTGCCAGCAGAAACCGGGACAGGGGCTTGAATGAGCAGTTCTTC. Protein sequence: CASRNRDRGLNEQFF.

This chain connects TRBV4-1 to TRBJ1-5, with 10 bases that match TRBD1. The CDR3 is 15 amino acids. Trimming took 0 bases from V and 9 from J; bases not matched to a gene: 5. The germline gives CDR1 MGHRA, CDR2 YSYEKL. This chain's CDR3 is CASSQEGQGLRPQHF. DNA for the CDR3: TGCGCCAGCAGCCAAGAGGGACAGGGGCTACGGCCCCAGCATTTT.

CDR3 sequence reads: CASRGGTGIYEQYF. The CDR3 nucleotides are TGTGCCAGCAGAGGGGGGACAGGGATTTACGAGCAGTACTTC. The V call is TRBV28, the J call TRBJ2-7, with 9 nucleotides matching TRBD1. Germline V gives CDR1 MDHEN, CDR2 SYDVKM. The V segment lost 6 bases and the J segment 4 bases; nucleotides outside the gene matches: 7. The CDR3 runs 14 residues.

On this clonotype: One junction end disagrees with the germline gene, perhaps due to a read error. The J gene is TRBJ2-5, the V gene TRBV7-7; TRBD1 is a possible D gene (6 bases). CDR1 is SSHAT, CDR2 FNYEAQ, per germline (reference sequence). This CDR3 region has 14 residues. The CDR3 DNA is TGTGCTAGCAGTCCAAACGCCAGGGGTCCGACCCAGTACTTC. Translated, it gives CASSPNARGPTQYF.

The V call is TRBV6-5, the J call TRBJ2-2; 7 positions agree with TRBD2. V lost 2 bases and J lost 1; bases outside the gene matches: 4. In germline, CDR1 is MNHEY, CDR2 SVGAGI. This CDR3 has 16 residues. CDR3 in DNA: TGTGCCAGCAGTTACAGGCAGCGGGGGAACACCGGGGAGCTGTTTTTT. Its protein product is CASSYRQRGNTGELFF.

The chain links TRBV12-3 or TRBV12-4 to TRBJ1-1; 7 bases agree with TRBD1. Germline trimming cut 6 bases from V and 1 base from J; bases unmatched to any gene: 5. This CDR3 region has 14 residues. DNA of the CDR3: TGTGCCAGCAGCCGGGACAGCTGGAACACTGAAGCTTTCTTT. This sequence encodes CASSRDSWNTEAFF.

The J gene is TRBJ2-1, the V gene TRBV11-2, with TRBD1 matching 8 bases. The CDR3 consists of 18 residues. J gave up 0 bases and V 2 bases, and 9 bases lay outside the gene matches. CDR1 is SGHAT, CDR2 FQNNGV, per germline. The CDR3 region has the DNA TGTGCCAGCAGCTTATACCCCCGGACAGGGTACTCCTACAATGAGCAGTTCTTC. Encoded protein: CASSLYPRTGYSYNEQFF.

The chain recombines TRBV6-2 or TRBV6-3 with TRBJ2-5; TRBD2 agrees at 7 bases. The CDR3 runs to 16 residues. J gave up 2 bases and V 8 bases, and 14 bases lay outside the gene matches. The germline V gene encodes CDR1 MNHEY and CDR2 SVGEGT. The CDR3 is CASRRRPSGPQETQYF. The CDR3 DNA reads as TGTGCCAGCCGACGACGGCCTAGCGGACCACAAGAGACCCAGTACTTC.

The chain employs TRBV19 and TRBJ1-1; perhaps TRBD1 as D (5 bases). The CDR3 has 14 residues. V gave up 5 bases and J gave up 0 bases, with 10 bases separating them. Germline values: CDR1 LNHDA, CDR2 SQIVND (reference sequence). The CDR3 DNA reads as TGTGCCAGTAGTGCGACAGACCTGAACACTGAAGCTTTCTTT. It translates to CASSATDLNTEAFF.